These T cell receptor beta chains were read from a single sample in a study of PD-1 blockade in classical Hodgkin lymphoma. Clones were read by immunoSEQ multiplex PCR, and TCRdb kept only the in-frame ones, dropping some. The table has 70,000 or so clones, about 94% seen once. Sequencing was performed on peripheral blood mononuclear cells (PBMCs). The receptors derive from a human donor with classical Hodgkin lymphoma. Both conserved end residues are part of each CDR3. The D gene is left open where the match is weak. The listing skips clone size in some rows; elsewhere it reads once, few, many or a size class.

TRBV7-6,NA,TRBJ1-5,NA,TGTGCCAGCAGCTTAGTCAATGGGCCCCAGCATTTT,CASSLVNGPQHF
TRBV5-1,NA,TRBJ1-2,NA,TGCGCCAGCAGCTTGGCTAGGACCGATTTATCGTTTACCTTC,CASSLARTDLSFTF
TRBV9,once,TRBJ2-1,TRBD2,TGTGCCAGCAGCGTTGCTCCGGGACTAGCGACATATGAGCAGTTCTTC,CASSVAPGLATYEQFF
TRBV27,NA,TRBJ1-4,TRBD1,TGTGCCAGCAGCCCAAGACAGGGACGAGAAAAACTGTTTTTT,CASSPRQGREKLFF
TRBV9,NA,TRBJ1-1,NA,TGTGCCAGCAGCGTAGCCTGGGGCGGTGAAGCTTTCTTT,CASSVAWGGEAFF
TRBV5-1,NA,TRBJ1-4,NA,TGCGCCAGCAGAGAAATTGGGACGGCCGAAAAACTGTTTTTT,CASREIGTAEKLFF
TRBV28,NA,TRBJ1-4,NA,TGTGCCAGCAGTGTGGGGGGAATCCCAACTAATGAAAAACTGTTTTTT,CASSVGGIPTNEKLFF
TRBV5-1,NA,TRBJ2-7,NA,TGCGCCAGCAGCCCCTGGAGCCCCGGAACTACGACCTACGAGCAGTACTTC,CASSPWSPGTTTYEQYF
TRBV9,NA,TRBJ1-2,TRBD1,TGTGCCAGCAGCGTGATCGGACAGGGCGATGGCTACACCTTC,CASSVIGQGDGYTF
TRBV10-2,NA,TRBJ2-7,TRBD2,TGCGCCAGCAGTGATCGGGGGGGGCCTGTTTACGAGCAGTACTTC,CASSDRGGPVYEQYF
TRBV9,NA,TRBJ1-1,TRBD1,TGTGCCAGCAGCGTAGATGGGACAGGGATAACTGAAGCTTTCTTT,CASSVDGTGITEAFF
TRBV5-6,NA,TRBJ1-4,NA,TGTGCCAGCAGCTTTATCTCCCGCGGGGAAAAACTGTTTTTT,CASSFISRGEKLFF
TRBV5-6,NA,TRBJ2-3,NA,TGTGCCAGCAGCCGCGGGACAGATACGCAGTATTTT,CASSRGTDTQYF
TRBV2,NA,TRBJ2-5,TRBD1,TGTGCCAGCTCCGGGACAGTGCAAGAGACCCAGTACTTC,CASSGTVQETQYF
TRBV5-4,NA,TRBJ1-2,NA,TGTGCCAGCAGCTTGGTTTCTGGGCCAGGGATTAACTATGGCTACACCTTC,CASSLVSGPGINYGYTF
TRBV5-1,NA,TRBJ1-2,TRBD1,TGCGCCAGCGGGGTTGGGACAGGGGCTGGCTACACCTTC,CASGVGTGAGYTF
TRBV5-6,NA,TRBJ2-7,NA,TGTGCCAGCAGCCCCGGGACGGGAAGCTCCTACGAGCAGTACTTC,CASSPGTGSSYEQYF
TRBV11-2,NA,TRBJ2-7,TRBD2,TGTGCCAGCACGAAGACTAGCGGGCCGTTCAGCTCCTACGAGCAGTACTTC,CASTKTSGPFSSYEQYF
TRBV7-2,NA,TRBJ2-2,NA,TGTGCCAGCAGCTCCGGGGGCACCGGGGAGCTGTTTTTT,CASSSGGTGELFF
TRBV2,NA,TRBJ2-3,NA,TGTGCCAGCAGTGAAGCAGGCCCAGATACGCAGTATTTT,CASSEAGPDTQYF
TRBV7-9,once,TRBJ2-7,TRBD1,TGTGCCAGCAGCCACCAAGGGCAACGACAGGGCTACGAGCAGTACTTC,CASSHQGQRQGYEQYF
TRBV28,NA,TRBJ1-4,NA,TGTGCCAGCAGTTATGGGACTGCAAATGAAAAACTGTTTTTT,CASSYGTANEKLFF
TRBV29-1,NA,TRBJ2-1,NA,TGCAGCGTTGGGGGAACTCTTTCCTACAATGAGCAGTTCTTC,CSVGGTLSYNEQFF
TRBV9,NA,TRBJ2-1,NA,TGTGCCAGCAGCGTAGCCCCTTCCAGCGCCAATGAGCAGTTCTTC,CASSVAPSSANEQFF
TRBV4-3,NA,TRBJ2-7,TRBD1,TGCGCCAGCAGCCAACAGACCGGGACAGGGGGCGTAGAGCAGTACTTC,CASSQQTGTGGVEQYF
TRBV11-2,once,TRBJ2-1,TRBD1,TGTGCCAGCAGCTTGAACAGGGGGGATGAGCAGTTCTTC,CASSLNRGDEQFF
TRBV14,NA,TRBJ2-1,TRBD1,TGTGCCAGCAGCCTTACAGGGGCCGACTACAATGAGCAGTTCTTC,CASSLTGADYNEQFF
TRBV6-6,NA,TRBJ2-3,TRBD2,TGTGCCAGCACCCCACCGAGCGGGGGGCACACAGATACGCAGTATTTT,CASTPPSGGHTDTQYF
TRBV6-6,NA,TRBJ1-5,NA,TGTGCCGGCGGTCGGGGTGTGGGCAATCAGCCCCAGCATTTT,CAGGRGVGNQPQHF
TRBV4-1,NA,TRBJ2-7,NA,TGCGCCACCCCGTCTGGGACCTACGAGCAGTACTTC,CATPSGTYEQYF
TRBV6-5,NA,TRBJ1-4,NA,TGTGCCAGCAGGCGGGGGGGCCAGGAAAAACTGTTTTTT,CASRRGGQEKLFF
TRBV28,NA,TRBJ1-3,TRBD1,TGTGCCAGCAGTCTTGGGGGACAGGGTGGAAACACCATATATTTT,CASSLGGQGGNTIYF
TRBV4-1,NA,TRBJ1-2,TRBD1,TGCGCCAGCAGCCAAGAGGGACAGGGGGTTTATGGCTACACCTTC,CASSQEGQGVYGYTF
TRBV10-2,few,TRBJ2-5,TRBD1,TGCGCCAGCAGTGGAAGCGGGACAGGGGAAGAGACCCAGTACTTC,CASSGSGTGEETQYF
TRBV18,NA,TRBJ2-7,TRBD1,TGTGCCAGCTCACCGGGGACAGGATCCTACGAGCAGTACTTC,CASSPGTGSYEQYF
TRBV28,NA,TRBJ1-2,NA,TGTGCCAGCAGTTTTAAGGGGTCTGGCTACACCTTC,CASSFKGSGYTF
TRBV29-1,once,TRBJ1-2,TRBD1,TGCAGCGTCACAGGGGGCATCTATGGCTACACCTTC,CSVTGGIYGYTF
TRBV12-5,NA,TRBJ1-1,NA,TGTGCTAGTGGTTTGGCGCCTGGTTCGGAGGGAAACACTGAAGCTTTCTTT,CASGLAPGSEGNTEAFF
TRBV12-5,NA,TRBJ2-7,NA,TGTGCTAGTGGTTTGGGATTCACAGGGAGCTCCTACGAGCAGTACTTC,CASGLGFTGSSYEQYF
TRBV5-8,NA,TRBJ2-2,NA,TGTGCCAGCAGCTTGGGAGTATTGGTCGGGGAGCTGTTTTTT,CASSLGVLVGELFF
TRBV7-2,NA,TRBJ2-2,NA,TGTGCCAGCAGCCTACCCAGGCCCACCGGGGAGCTGTTTTTT,CASSLPRPTGELFF